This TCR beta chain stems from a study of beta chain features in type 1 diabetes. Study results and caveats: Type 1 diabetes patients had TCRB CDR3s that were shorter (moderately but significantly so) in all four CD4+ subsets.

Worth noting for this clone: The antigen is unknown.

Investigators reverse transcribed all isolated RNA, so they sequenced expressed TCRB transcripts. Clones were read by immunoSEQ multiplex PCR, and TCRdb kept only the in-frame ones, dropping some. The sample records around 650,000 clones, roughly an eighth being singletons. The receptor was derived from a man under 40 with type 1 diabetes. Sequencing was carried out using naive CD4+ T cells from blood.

The CDR3 is CASSFRGGTGELFF. In nucleotides, the CDR3 is TGTGCCAGCAGCTTCCGGGGGGGAACCGGGGAGCTGTTTTTT. The genes are TRBV7-2 and TRBJ2-2; 8 bases agree with TRBD2. V lost 3 bases to trimming and J lost 5 bases; unmatched junction nucleotides: 2. Germline assignment: CDR1 SGHTA and CDR2 FQGNSA. The CDR3 is 14 residues long.